Listed here are 8 T cell receptor beta chains from one sample, sequenced in a study of blood T cell repertoires in COVID-19. The assay was immunoSEQ multiplex PCR, and TCRdb's table has in-frame clones only and misses some. The repertoire holds about 190,000 clones, approximately 78% seen once, with around a sixth in the top ten. Sequenced sample: PBMCs or T cells enriched from blood (not recorded which). Source of these receptors: a woman aged 45-65 years who had recovered from COVID-19.

This clone appeared a few times. The chain carries TRBV6-5 and TRBJ1-2; the D gene is possibly TRBD1 (6 bases). V was trimmed by 5 bases and J by 5 bases, leaving 15 bases between them. This CDR3 has 14 amino acids. Germline loops: CDR1 MNHEY, CDR2 SVGAGI. CDR3 residues: CASSPITGSYGYTF. The CDR3 coding sequence is TGTGCCAGCAGTCCGATTACAGGGTCGTATGGCTACACCTTC.

This clone appeared a few times. The chain recombines TRBV15 with TRBJ2-1, with a tentative D call TRBD1 (7 bases). Deletions cut 3 bases from V and 4 bases from J, with 13 bases between. Germline CDR1 reads LNHNV; CDR2 reads YYDKDF (reference sequence). The CDR3 loop spans 15 amino acids. CDR3 nucleotide sequence: TGTGCCACCAGCAGCAACAGGGGAGGTTACAATGAGCAGTTCTTC. Its protein is CATSSNRGGYNEQFF.

The chain links TRBV18 to TRBJ1-5; 7 bases map to TRBD1. From germline, CDR1 is KGHSH and CDR2 LQKENI. The CDR3 is 14 amino acids. The J segment lost 5 bases and the V segment lost 2 bases, leaving 3 bases of the junction unmatched. CDR3 DNA sequence: TGTGCCAGCTCACCAAGGGACAGAGATCAGCCCCAGCATTTT. As protein: CASSPRDRDQPQHF.

This chain uses TRBV3-1 (or the pseudogene TRBV3-2) with TRBJ2-3; the match to TRBD1 covers 8 bases. The CDR3 length is 16 residues. Germline-derived CDR1 and CDR2 are LGHDT and YNNKEL (reference sequence). V shed 4 bases, J shed 3 bases, and the junction held 9 bases outside the gene matches. The CDR3 loop is CASSPWTGSGTDTQYF. The CDR3 nucleotides are TGTGCCAGCAGCCCATGGACAGGGTCGGGAACAGATACGCAGTATTTT.

V usage is TRBV2 and J usage is TRBJ2-5; 8 nucleotides match TRBD1. Germline loops: CDR1 SNHLY, CDR2 FYNNEI. Trimming at V came to 8 bases and at J to 0 bases, leaving 5 bases not matched to a gene. The CDR3 runs to 14 residues. Here the CDR3 DNA reads TGTGCCAGCGCCTACAGGGGGTACCAAGAGACCCAGTACTTC. Protein sequence: CASAYRGYQETQYF.

This chain connects TRBV5-1 to TRBJ2-3; 9 bases map to TRBD1. In germline, CDR1 is SGHRS, CDR2 YFSETQ. The V and J ends lost 3 bases and 3 bases, in that order; junction bases with no gene match: 8. CDR3 length equals 16 residues. CDR3 sequence reads: CASSSGQGFGTDTQYF. The CDR3 region has the DNA TGCGCCAGCAGCTCCGGACAGGGGTTCGGGACAGATACGCAGTATTTT.

The chain has TRBV28 and TRBJ1-5; no reliable D call. The germline V gene has CDR1 MDHEN and CDR2 SYDVKM. Trimming took off 6 bases at V and 4 bases at J, with 7 bases between the two ends. The CDR3 has 12 residues. DNA for the CDR3: TGTGCCAGCAGCCTACCTAATCAGCCCCAGCATTTT. Protein: CASSLPNQPQHF.

The gene calls are TRBV5-4 and TRBJ2-7; D uncertain. Germline loops: CDR1 SGHNT, CDR2 YYREEE (reference sequence). The CDR3 runs to 12 residues. V shed 3 bases and J shed 0 bases, with 4 bases lying between them. DNA of the CDR3: TGTGCCAGCAGCTCCAGCTCCTACGAGCAGTACTTC. Translating it yields CASSSSSYEQYF.